Presented here are 12 T cell receptor beta chains from one specimen sequenced in a study of blood T cell repertoires in COVID-19 (TCRdb year 2020). Library prep was done by the immunoSEQ multiplex PCR assay. In TCRdb, the immuneACCESS table is reduced to in-frame sequences with V and J assigned. These tables do not hold every clone; where another copy was compared, an unresolved V gene accounts for under half, and the others remain unexplained. The table for this sample lists about 160,000 clones; under 85% of them were counted only once. The ten biggest clones cover 10% to 15% of the sample. Material: peripheral blood. The receptors shown here come from a man between 65 and 85 years old who had recovered from COVID-19.

The V and J genes are TRBV4-1 and TRBJ2-1; the match to TRBD2 covers 11 bases. From germline, CDR1 is MGHRA and CDR2 YSYEKL. CDR3 length: 16 amino acids. Trimming cost V 4 bases and J 2 bases; bases outside gene matches: 4. The CDR3 DNA reads TGCGCCAGCAGCCGAGGGACTAGCGGTACCTACAATGAGCAGTTCTTC. It specifies CASSRGTSGTYNEQFF.

Only one count was recorded for this clone. The chain uses TRBV7-9 and TRBJ1-2; D is perhaps TRBD1 (5 bases). CDR3 length equals 12 residues. Per the germline V gene, CDR1 is SEHNR and CDR2 is FQNEAQ (reference sequence). V dropped 5 bases and J dropped 4 bases, with 8 bases sitting between them. The CDR3 nucleotides are TGTGCCAGCAGCCCCCAGGGCTATGGCTACACCTTC. It codes for CASSPQGYGYTF. Variable domain in full (rest from reference TRBV7-9 and TRBJ1-2): DTGVSQNPRHKITKRGQNVTFRCDPISEHNRLYWYRQTLGQGPEFLTYFQNEAQLEKSRLLSDRFSAERPKGSFSTLEIQRTEQGDSAMYLCASSPQGYGYTFGSGTRLTVV.

In nucleotides, the CDR3 is TGTGCCACGAGGGCTAGGGAAACTGAAGCTTTCTTT. Translating it yields CATRARETEAFF. This chain links TRBV28 with TRBJ1-1; D is unclear. V lost 10 bases, J lost 5 bases, and 14 bases lay in between. CDR3 length: 12 residues. Germline V CDR1 and CDR2: MDHEN, SYDVKM.

CDR3 protein: CASSSSGTGGYGYTF. For the CDR3, the DNA is TGTGCCAGCAGTTCCTCCGGGACAGGGGGGTATGGCTACACCTTC. The chain uses TRBV5-4 and TRBJ1-2; 11 nucleotides line up with TRBD1. The CDR3 extends over 15 amino acids. Germline CDR1 and CDR2: SGHNT and YYREEE (reference sequence). V lost 5 bases and J lost 5; bases outside the gene matches: 8.

V gene TRBV28 combines with J gene TRBJ1-4; 8 positions agree with TRBD1. CDR1 and CDR2 from the germline V gene are MDHEN and SYDVKM. V shed 3 bases, J shed 5 bases, and the junction held 8 bases outside the gene matches. The CDR3 is 16 residues long. The CDR3 DNA reads TGTGCCAGCAGTTTCGAACCGGACAGGGTAAATGAAAAACTGTTTTTT. Translating it yields CASSFEPDRVNEKLFF.

This sequence joins TRBV6-1 and TRBJ1-3; D is undetermined. Trimming removed 2 bases from V and 1 base from J, with 9 bases in between. The V gene's germline CDR1 is MNHNS and CDR2 SASEGT. CDR3 size: 15 residues. The CDR3 sequence: CASSELDFSGNTIYF. CDR3 nucleotides: TGTGCCAGCAGTGAACTAGATTTTTCTGGAAACACCATATATTTT.

The chain carries TRBV23-1 and TRBJ2-5; unclear D gene. TRBV23-1 is flagged as an ORF with uncertain function. The CDR3 contains 15 residues. V lost 0 bases and J 0 bases, leaving 8 bases between the germline ends. CDR3 DNA sequence: TGCGCCAGCAGTCAATCCGAGATGTACCAAGAGACCCAGTACTTC. Translating it yields CASSQSEMYQETQYF.

This clone was detected a few times. One junction end does not reproduce the germline sequence, and a read error may be involved. The rearrangement uses TRBV7-7 and TRBJ2-3; 10 nucleotides match TRBD2. The CDR3 length is 15 residues. CDR1 is SSHAT, CDR2 FNYEAQ, per germline (reference sequence). CDR3 DNA: TGTGCTAGCAGCATCGGACTAGCGGCCACAGATACGCAGTATTTT. Its translation is CASSIGLAATDTQYF. The entire variable domain, with the rest obtained from reference TRBV7-7 and TRBJ2-3, is as follows: GAGVSQSPRYKVTKRGQDVTLRCDPISSHATLYWYQQALGQGPEFLTYFNYEAQPDKSGLPSDRFSAERPEGSISTLTIQRTEQRDSAMYRCASSIGLAATDTQYFGPGTRLTVL.

V usage is TRBV15 and J usage is TRBJ1-2; D is unclear. From germline, CDR1 is LNHNV and CDR2 YYDKDF (reference sequence). Trimming left V 0 bases short and J 5 bases short, with 13 bases between. The CDR3 sequence is 15 residues long. This CDR3 is CATSREKSGVYGYTF. The CDR3 DNA reads TGTGCCACCAGCAGAGAAAAATCAGGTGTTTATGGCTACACCTTC.

The chain is built from TRBV7-2 and TRBJ2-2; the D gene is possibly TRBD2 (6 bases). The germline V gene has CDR1 SGHTA and CDR2 FQGNSA. CDR3 length: 15 residues. V was shortened by 6 bases and J by 6 bases, with 17 bases between the two germline ends. This chain's CDR3 is CASSRFPSVPGELFF. DNA of the CDR3: TGTGCCAGCAGTCGGTTCCCTAGCGTTCCCGGGGAGCTGTTTTTT.

This clone occurred a few times. The chain has TRBV28 and TRBJ2-7, with D maybe TRBD2 (6 bases). The CDR3 runs to 15 residues. The ends were cut back, 0 bases at V and 5 bases at J, with 14 bases in the middle. Per the germline V gene, CDR1 is MDHEN and CDR2 is SYDVKM. The CDR3, as DNA: TGTGCCAGCAGTTTATGGCCCGGGGAGGCCCACGAGCAGTACTTC. Residues: CASSLWPGEAHEQYF.

This chain uses TRBV28 with TRBJ1-1, with 7 bases aligning to TRBD1. The CDR3 has 12 amino acids. The V gene's germline CDR1 is MDHEN and CDR2 SYDVKM. With V trimmed by 8 bases and J by 5 bases, 5 bases remained unmatched. This CDR3 is CASGQVWTEAFF. In DNA form, the CDR3 reads TGTGCCAGCGGACAGGTTTGGACTGAAGCTTTCTTT.